Below, 16 T cell receptor beta chains from the same sample are listed, as sequenced in a study of T cell changes during pregnancy in multiple sclerosis. Data came from immunoSEQ multiplex PCR; TCRdb stores just in-frame clones and leaves some out. The table records about 77,000 clones, roughly 90% of them present only once. The sample here was peripheral blood, taken before pregnancy. Receptors originate from a female donor with multiple sclerosis, enrolled in a pregnancy study.

This clone was seen a handful of times. This sequence joins TRBV18 and TRBJ1-5; a weak D match, TRBD1 (5 bases). Trimming cost V 6 bases and J 5 bases, with 14 bases left between them. Germline lookup yields CDR1 KGHSH and CDR2 LQKENI. The CDR3 is 14 residues long. The CDR3 region is CASSSTTGDQPQHF. In DNA form, the CDR3 reads TGTGCCAGCTCGTCGACCACAGGCGATCAGCCCCAGCATTTT.

In its sample, this clone was seen once. This sequence joins TRBV29-1 and TRBJ1-1; tentatively, D is TRBD1 (6 bases). From germline, CDR1 is SQVTM and CDR2 ANQGSEA. This CDR3 contains 13 residues. Trimming took off 5 bases at V and 6 bases at J, with 16 bases between the two ends. CDR3 sequence reads: CSVQQGRVAEAFF. The CDR3 DNA is TGCAGCGTTCAGCAGGGGCGGGTGGCTGAAGCTTTCTTT.

This chain links TRBV10-3 with TRBJ2-7; D perhaps matches TRBD2 (5 bases). Germline V CDR1 and CDR2: ENHRY, SYGVKD. V gave up 0 bases and J gave up 0 bases, with 9 bases separating them. The CDR3 contains 15 residues. The CDR3 here is CAISESVGISYEQYF. The CDR3 coding sequence is TGTGCCATCAGTGAGTCGGTCGGGATCTCCTACGAGCAGTACTTC.

This chain links TRBV15 with TRBJ1-5, with D possibly matching TRBD1 (6 bases). The germline V and J ends were trimmed by 2 bases and 5 bases, with 19 bases remaining between them. The germline CDR1 and CDR2 sequences are LNHNV and YYDKDF (reference sequence). The length of the CDR3 is 17 residues. The CDR3, as DNA: TGTGCCACCAGCAGACCCATGGGGGATGGGGGCTATCAGCCCCAGCATTTT. Its translation: CATSRPMGDGGYQPQHF.

The rearrangement joins TRBV30 to TRBJ1-6, with 8 nucleotides matching TRBD1. Germline trimming cut 4 bases from V and 0 bases from J; bases unmatched to any gene: 5. Germline-derived CDR1 and CDR2 are GTSNPN and SVGIG (reference sequence). The CDR3 length is 16 residues. The CDR3 DNA sequence: TGTGCCTGGAATGACAGGGGCGGCTCCTATAATTCACCCCTCCACTTT. Translation: CAWNDRGGSYNSPLHF. Variable domain in full (rest from reference TRBV30 and TRBJ1-6): SQTIHQWPATLVQPVGSPLSLECTVEGTSNPNLYWYRQAAGRGLQLLFYSVGIGQISSEVPQNLSASRPQDRQFILSSKKLLLSDSGFYLCAWNDRGGSYNSPLHFGNGTRLTVT.

The rearrangement joins TRBV7-2 to TRBJ2-5; 8 nucleotides align to TRBD2. The ends lost 5 bases at V and 5 bases at J; junction bases unmatched: 4. The germline V gene has CDR1 SGHTA and CDR2 FQGNSA. This CDR3 region has 13 residues. This CDR3 reads CASSTRLAETQYF. The DNA of the CDR3 is TGTGCCAGCAGCACCAGACTAGCGGAGACCCAGTACTTC.

The chain joins TRBV19 to TRBJ1-2, with D unclear. Germline CDR1 and CDR2: LNHDA and SQIVND (reference sequence). Trimming removed 2 bases at V and 6 bases at J, with 19 bases between. The CDR3 runs 16 residues. This chain's CDR3 is CASSIRRRWRRNGYTF. In DNA form, the CDR3 reads TGTGCCAGTAGTATAAGGAGACGTTGGAGGCGGAATGGCTACACCTTC.

V is TRBV5-1 and J is TRBJ1-1, with 8 bases identical to TRBD1. J was trimmed by 1 base and V by 2 bases; bases with no gene match: 4. The CDR3 covers 15 residues. From germline, CDR1 is SGHRS and CDR2 YFSETQ. In DNA form, the CDR3 reads TGCGCCAGCAGCTTCCAGGGGGCAGGGAACACTGAAGCTTTCTTT. It translates to CASSFQGAGNTEAFF.

This chain uses TRBV9 with TRBJ2-3, with TRBD2 identical over 7 bases. This CDR3 is 15 amino acids long. The germline gives CDR1 SGDLS, CDR2 YYNGEE. After removal of 0 bases from V and 5 bases from J, the junction contained 6 bases not matched to a gene. CDR3 nucleotide sequence: TGTGCCAGCAGCGTAGAAATAGCGGGTGGAGATACGCAGTATTTT. Translating gives CASSVEIAGGDTQYF.

The chain carries TRBV4-2 and TRBJ1-4; D unresolved. With 1 base removed from V and 3 bases from J, the gap between germline ends came to 15 bases. In germline, CDR1 is LGHNA, CDR2 YNFKEQ. The CDR3 runs to 17 residues. The CDR3 bases are TGTGCCAGCAGCCAAGCTGTAAAGCTTCGTGCTAATGAAAAACTGTTTTTT. It yields the protein CASSQAVKLRANEKLFF.

The chain has TRBV7-2 and TRBJ1-5, with D possibly being TRBD1 (5 bases). Germline lookup yields CDR1 SGHTA and CDR2 FQGNSA. The V end was cut by 3 bases, the J end by 2 bases, with 14 bases between. This CDR3 spans 16 amino acids. CDR3 sequence reads: CASSFRSGFGNQPQHF. For the CDR3, the DNA is TGTGCCAGCAGCTTTCGATCAGGGTTCGGCAATCAGCCCCAGCATTTT.

The V call is TRBV28, the J call TRBJ2-7; D is undetermined. Germline-derived CDR1 and CDR2 are MDHEN and SYDVKM. V lost 2 bases and J 3 bases, leaving 8 bases between the germline ends. This CDR3 is 13 amino acids long. CDR3 protein: CASSLGVSYEQYF. CDR3 coding DNA: TGTGCCAGCAGTTTAGGTGTCAGCTACGAGCAGTACTTC.

The J gene is TRBJ1-1, the V gene TRBV6-9; D is perhaps TRBD1 (6 bases). Germline V gives CDR1 MNHGY, CDR2 SVAAGI. The ends were cut back, 6 bases at V and 0 bases at J, with 14 bases in the middle. The CDR3 sequence is 15 residues long. This chain's CDR3 is CASSLGGRVNTEAFF. DNA of the CDR3: TGTGCCAGCAGCCTAGGGGGAAGGGTGAACACTGAAGCTTTCTTT.

This chain uses TRBV2 with TRBJ1-1; 8 bases map to TRBD1. The CDR3 covers 15 residues. CDR1 SNHLY and CDR2 FYNNEI come from the germline V gene. Trimming removed 3 bases from V and 7 bases from J; junction bases left unmatched: 10. The CDR3 nucleotides are TGTGCCAGCAGTGATAGGCAGGGGGCGCATGGTGAAGCTTTCTTT. Protein sequence: CASSDRQGAHGEAFF.

The chain uses TRBV5-1 and TRBJ2-3; D may be TRBD2 (5 bases). V lost 0 bases to trimming and J lost 1 base, with 9 bases between them. The germline CDR1 and CDR2 sequences are SGHRS and YFSETQ. The CDR3 has 15 amino acids. The CDR3 reads CASSLGSGGTDTQYF. The DNA of the CDR3 is TGCGCCAGCAGCTTGGGATCCGGGGGCACAGATACGCAGTATTTT. Variable domain in full (rest from reference TRBV5-1 and TRBJ2-3): KAGVTQTPRYLIKTRGQQVTLSCSPISGHRSVSWYQQTPGQGLQFLFEYFSETQRNKGNFPGRFSGRQFSNSRSEMNVSTLELGDSALYLCASSLGSGGTDTQYFGPGTRLTVL.

The chain carries TRBV4-3 and TRBJ1-3, with unresolved D. CDR1 and CDR2 (germline): LGHNA, YSLEER. The CDR3 spans 15 residues. V was pared by 4 bases and J by 4 bases, with 14 bases between. The CDR3: CASSLTLYAGNTIYF. Written as DNA, the CDR3 is TGCGCCAGCAGCCTAACCTTGTATGCGGGAAACACCATATATTTT.